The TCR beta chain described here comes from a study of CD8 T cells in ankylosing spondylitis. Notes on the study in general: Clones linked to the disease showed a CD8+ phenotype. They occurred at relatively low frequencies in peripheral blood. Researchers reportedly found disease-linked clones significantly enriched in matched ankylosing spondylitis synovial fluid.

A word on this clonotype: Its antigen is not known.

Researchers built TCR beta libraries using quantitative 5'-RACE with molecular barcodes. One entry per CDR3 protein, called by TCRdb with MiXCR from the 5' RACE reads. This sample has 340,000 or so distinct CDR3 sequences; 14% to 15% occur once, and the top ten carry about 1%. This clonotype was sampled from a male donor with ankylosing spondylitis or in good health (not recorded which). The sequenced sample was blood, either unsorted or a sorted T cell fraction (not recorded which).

CDR3 amino acids: CASSQGAYNEQFF. For the CDR3, the DNA is TGCGCCAGCAGTCAGGGGGCCTACAATGAGCAGTTCTTC. V gene TRBV10-2 combines with J gene TRBJ2-1, with 7 bases that match TRBD1. Germline V gene lookup returns CDR1 WSHSY and CDR2 SAAADI. Trimming cost V 5 bases and J 2 bases; bases outside gene matches: 0. This CDR3 region has 13 residues.